This passage covers 20 T cell receptor beta chains from one sample sequenced in a study of T cells in localized non-small cell lung cancer. Clones were sequenced by immunoSEQ multiplex PCR, and TCRdb holds only the in-frame ones, with some missing. The sample has 55,000 to 65,000 clones; approximately 91% are singletons. Source: peripheral blood, taken before any cancer treatment. These receptors originate from a man aged 35 to 69 with stage I lung adenocarcinoma.

V gene TRBV6-1 combines with J gene TRBJ1-5; unclear D gene. Trimming stripped 3 bases from V and 7 bases from J, with 10 bases between. From germline, CDR1 is MNHNS and CDR2 SASEGT. The CDR3 is made up of 13 amino acids. DNA of the CDR3: TGTGCCAGCAGTGAGAATAGTATACAGCCCCAGCATTTT. Its protein is CASSENSIQPQHF.

This clone was found once. This sequence joins TRBV11-3 and TRBJ1-3, with unresolved D. The CDR3 has 14 amino acids. Looked up from germline, CDR1 is SGHNT and CDR2 is YENEEA. Between the trimmed V and J ends, which lost 6 bases and 0 bases, there was a span of 9 bases. Written as DNA, the CDR3 is TGTGCCAGCAGGATAGGAATCTCTGGAAACACCATATATTTT. This translates into CASRIGISGNTIYF.

The chain employs TRBV11-3 and TRBJ2-7, with 10 bases aligning to TRBD2. Germline V lookup: CDR1 SGHNT, CDR2 YENEEA. The CDR3 loop spans 17 amino acids. The V gene end was trimmed by 4 bases and the J gene end by 1 base; junction bases not matched to a gene: 10. The CDR3 DNA reads as TGTGCCAGCAGCTGGGGTCTAGCGGGAGTTCGTTCCTACGAGCAGTACTTC. Amino acid sequence: CASSWGLAGVRSYEQYF.

Of note for this clone: One end of the junction is discordant with germline, which a read error may explain. V is TRBV7-7 and J is TRBJ2-1; possible D gene TRBD2, 6 bases. The CDR3 totals 16 residues. From germline, CDR1 is SSHAT and CDR2 FNYEAQ (reference sequence). The CDR3 sequence: CASSPMLAGSYNEQFF. The CDR3 DNA sequence: TGTGCTAGCAGCCCAATGCTTGCCGGGAGTTACAATGAGCAGTTCTTC.

This rearrangement joins TRBV12-5 to TRBJ2-3; 10 nucleotides line up with TRBD2. Unmatched junction bases numbered 3, after V lost 6 bases and J lost 0 bases. Germline CDR1 LGHNT, CDR2 FRNRAP. This CDR3 has 15 amino acids. CDR3 in amino acids: CASGLAGASTDTQYF. The DNA of the CDR3 is TGTGCTAGTGGCCTAGCGGGAGCGAGCACAGATACGCAGTATTTT.

CDR3: CASSSARETEAFF. As DNA, the CDR3 is TGTGCCAGCAGCTCAGCCCGAGAAACTGAAGCTTTCTTT. The chain couples TRBV13 to TRBJ1-1, with D hard to call. Trimming cost V 4 bases and J 5 bases, with 11 bases left between them. Germline V lookup: CDR1 PRHDT, CDR2 FYEKMQ (reference sequence). This CDR3 has 13 residues.

The chain uses TRBV6-1 and TRBJ2-7, with no clear D. Germline CDR1 and CDR2: MNHNS and SASEGT. V lost 2 bases and J lost 4, with 15 bases in between. This CDR3 comprises 15 residues. CDR3 protein: CASSEFGPTSYEQYF. CDR3 nucleotide sequence: TGTGCCAGCAGTGAATTCGGGCCAACTTCGTACGAGCAGTACTTC.

The chain has TRBV29-1 and TRBJ2-5; TRBD1 matches at 9 bases. This CDR3 is built from 14 residues. Germline-derived CDR1 and CDR2 are SQVTM and ANQGSEA. After removal of 6 bases from V and 4 bases from J, the junction contained 9 bases not matched to a gene. The CDR3 nucleotides are TGCAGCGTCTCCGGGACAGGGTCGAGAGAGACCCAGTACTTC. It codes for CSVSGTGSRETQYF.

The DNA of the CDR3 is TGCGCCAGCAGCTTGTATGTGACAGGAGTCACCGGGGAGCTGTTTTTT. It codes for CASSLYVTGVTGELFF. The chain couples TRBV5-1 to TRBJ2-2; possible D gene TRBD1, 6 bases. The germline V and J ends were trimmed by 1 base and 4 bases, with 14 bases remaining between them. CDR3 length: 16 amino acids. Germline V lookup: CDR1 SGHRS, CDR2 YFSETQ.

This chain connects TRBV28 to TRBJ2-5; D is undetermined. The J call could be wrong; TRBJ2-7 is a better fit for the DNA end. Germline CDR1 is MDHEN and CDR2 is SYDVKM. CDR3 length: 11 amino acids. CDR3 nucleotides: TGTGCCAGCAGTTTGGGGTACGAGCAGTACTTC. This sequence encodes CASSLGYEQYF.

The chain couples TRBV19 to TRBJ2-7; 9 positions match TRBD2. After removal of 3 bases from V and 3 bases from J, the junction contained 6 bases not matched to a gene. The CDR3 sequence is 15 residues long. Germline V gives CDR1 LNHDA, CDR2 SQIVND (reference sequence). The CDR3 protein is CASSIGASGNYEQYF. DNA for the CDR3: TGTGCCAGTAGTATCGGGGCTAGCGGGAACTACGAGCAGTACTTC.

V and J are TRBV6-1 and TRBJ2-7; TRBD1 matches 11 bases. This CDR3 has 14 residues. Germline V CDR1 and CDR2: MNHNS, SASEGT. The J segment lost 4 bases and the V segment lost 5 bases, leaving 4 bases of the junction unmatched. The CDR3 DNA reads TGTGCCAGCAGTACCGGGACAGGGGGGTACGAGCAGTACTTC. Translation gives CASSTGTGGYEQYF.

The gene calls are TRBV7-2 and TRBJ2-7, with D perhaps TRBD1 (5 bases). The CDR3 consists of 13 residues. Germline CDR1 reads SGHTA; CDR2 reads FQGNSA. The ends were cut back, 7 bases at V and 2 bases at J, with 12 bases in the middle. The CDR3 bases are TGTGCCAGCAAAAAGGGGCCGACCTACGAGCAGTACTTC. This sequence encodes CASKKGPTYEQYF.

Details on this clone: No conserved phenylalanine or tryptophan is present at the end of the CDR3, so a read error is the likely explanation. The limits of the CDR3 on the DNA are not certain, so only TCRdb's listed CDR3 is given. V usage is TRBV28 and J usage is TRBJ2-7; the table's D call, TRBD1, has no DNA check behind it. The CDR3 sequence runs 13 residues, both termini included. Looked up from germline, CDR1 is MDHEN and CDR2 is SYDVKM. CDR3 protein: CASSPGTGALLFA.

This chain uses TRBV19 with TRBJ2-2; 10 bases map to TRBD2. CDR3 length: 15 residues. CDR1 and CDR2 from the germline V gene are LNHDA and SQIVND (reference sequence). With V trimmed by 3 bases and J by 3 bases, 1 base remained unmatched. The CDR3 reads CASSILAGDTGELFF. CDR3 DNA sequence: TGTGCCAGTAGTATCCTAGCGGGGGACACCGGGGAGCTGTTTTTT.

The chain recombines TRBV15 with TRBJ1-4; D is perhaps TRBD1 (6 bases). Between the trimmed V and J ends, which lost 5 bases and 8 bases, there was a span of 21 bases. The CDR3 consists of 16 residues. Germline lookup yields CDR1 LNHNV and CDR2 YYDKDF (reference sequence). CDR3 DNA sequence: TGTGCCACCAGCTCGCGGTTCAGGGGAAGAGACGAAAAACTGTTTTTT. Translating gives CATSSRFRGRDEKLFF. Full variable domain (rest looked up from reference TRBV15 and TRBJ1-4): DAMVIQNPRYQVTQFGKPVTLSCSQTLNHNVMYWYQQKSSQAPKLLFHYYDKDFNNEADTPDNFQSRRPNTSFCFLDIRSPGLGDTAMYLCATSSRFRGRDEKLFFGSGTQLSVL.

The genes are TRBV28 and TRBJ1-4; maybe TRBD1 (6 bases). Trimming took 4 bases from V and 0 from J, leaving 21 bases between them. The CDR3 consists of 19 residues. Germline assignment: CDR1 MDHEN and CDR2 SYDVKM. CDR3 nucleotide sequence: TGTGCCAGCAGTTCCCTGGTATATGGGGGCCGGGCAACTAATGAAAAACTGTTTTTT. It yields the protein CASSSLVYGGRATNEKLFF.

The chain combines TRBV15 with TRBJ1-2; 9 bases align to TRBD1. The V gene end was trimmed by 0 bases and the J gene end by 7 bases; junction bases not matched to a gene: 6. The CDR3 spans 15 residues. Germline-derived CDR1 and CDR2 are LNHNV and YYDKDF (reference sequence). In DNA form, the CDR3 reads TGTGCCACCAGCAGAGATCAGAGGACAGGGGCTGGCTACACCTTC. Translated, it gives CATSRDQRTGAGYTF.

This chain connects TRBV28 to TRBJ2-2, with 8 bases identical to TRBD1. This CDR3 has 14 residues. Per germline, CDR1 MDHEN and CDR2 SYDVKM. V gave up 10 bases and J gave up 4 bases; unmatched junction bases: 8. The CDR3 bases are TGTGCCACCATCCAGGGGGCCTCCACCGGGGAGCTGTTTTTT. It encodes CATIQGASTGELFF.

The chain combines TRBV10-3 with TRBJ2-3; 9 bases agree with TRBD2. The V gene's germline CDR1 is ENHRY and CDR2 SYGVKD. The trim removed 5 bases at V and 2 bases at J, leaving 5 bases unmatched. The CDR3 extends over 15 amino acids. CDR3 protein: CAISPSGMTTDTQYF. The CDR3 nucleotides read TGTGCCATCAGTCCTAGCGGGATGACCACAGATACGCAGTATTTT.